One sample yielded the 4 T cell receptor beta chains listed below, sequenced in a study of blood T cell repertoires in COVID-19. Using immunoSEQ multiplex PCR, the repertoire was profiled, and TCRdb retains in-frame clones only, with some absent. The sample lists some 150,000 clones, 70% to 90% occurring once. Source material: peripheral blood. These receptor sequences come from a woman older than 75 with acute or convalescent COVID-19.

This chain connects TRBV19 to TRBJ2-5; TRBD1 might be the D (5 bases). Germline values: CDR1 LNHDA, CDR2 SQIVND (reference sequence). V gave up 3 bases and J gave up 1 base, with 15 bases separating them. This CDR3 comprises 16 residues. The CDR3 DNA sequence: TGTGCCAGTAGTATTAACCCCCCAGGGCTCCAAGAGACCCAGTACTTC. It codes for CASSINPPGLQETQYF.

The chain has TRBV9 and TRBJ1-1; 12 positions agree with TRBD1. The germline CDR1 and CDR2 sequences are SGDLS and YYNGEE. The CDR3 loop spans 15 amino acids. V was clipped by 3 bases and J by 5 bases; unmatched bases: 5. CDR3 residues: CASSGRDRGLTEAFF. The CDR3 DNA is TGTGCCAGCAGCGGTCGGGACAGGGGGCTTACTGAAGCTTTCTTT.

V gene TRBV15 combines with J gene TRBJ2-2; D might be TRBD2 (7 bases). Between the trimmed V and J ends, which lost 0 bases and 4 bases, there was a span of 15 bases. CDR1 and CDR2 (germline): LNHNV, YYDKDF (reference sequence). The CDR3 contains 17 residues. The CDR3 is CATSRDMGGRGTGELFF. The CDR3 coding sequence is TGTGCCACCAGCAGAGATATGGGGGGGCGAGGCACCGGGGAGCTGTTTTTT.

The rearrangement uses TRBV5-1 and TRBJ1-6, with D possibly matching TRBD1 (5 bases). Trimming left V 6 bases short and J 0 bases short, with 13 bases between. This CDR3 comprises 16 residues. Germline V gene lookup returns CDR1 SGHRS and CDR2 YFSETQ. The CDR3 bases are TGCGCCAGCACTTCAAGGGGTAGCTCCTATAATTCACCCCTCCACTTT. It translates to CASTSRGSSYNSPLHF.